This T cell receptor beta chain came from a study of siplizumab effects on memory and regulatory T cells. Whole-study findings and limits: The naive T cell population seemed more diverse than memory cells and seemed a major contributor to the alloresponse. In controls, roughly 25% of mappable alloreactive CD4+ clones were Treg-derived on average, versus roughly 74% with siplizumab.

As concerns this clone: Antigen unknown.

TCRdb keeps only in-frame clones here, not all; method: immunoSEQ multiplex PCR. The sample has just under 85,000 clones, roughly 89% seen once; the top ten hold under 2%. The TCR comes from a human donor in good health. The sequenced material came from Tregs sorted from blood.

CDR3 bases: TGTGCCAGCAGCTTCAAAGGCAGGCCAGGGGAGCCCCAGCATTTT. Encoded protein: CASSFKGRPGEPQHF. The chain is built from TRBV11-2 and TRBJ1-5; weak D call: TRBD1 (6 bases). Trimming removed 3 bases at V and 8 bases at J, with 17 bases between. The CDR3 runs to 15 residues. CDR1 SGHAT and CDR2 FQNNGV come from the germline V gene. The whole variable domain, remainder taken from reference TRBV11-2 and TRBJ1-5, is EAGVAQSPRYKIIEKRQSVAFWCNPISGHATLYWYQQILGQGPKLLIQFQNNGVVDDSQLPKDRFSAERLKGVDSTLKIQPAKLEDSAVYLCASSFKGRPGEPQHFGDGTRLSIL.